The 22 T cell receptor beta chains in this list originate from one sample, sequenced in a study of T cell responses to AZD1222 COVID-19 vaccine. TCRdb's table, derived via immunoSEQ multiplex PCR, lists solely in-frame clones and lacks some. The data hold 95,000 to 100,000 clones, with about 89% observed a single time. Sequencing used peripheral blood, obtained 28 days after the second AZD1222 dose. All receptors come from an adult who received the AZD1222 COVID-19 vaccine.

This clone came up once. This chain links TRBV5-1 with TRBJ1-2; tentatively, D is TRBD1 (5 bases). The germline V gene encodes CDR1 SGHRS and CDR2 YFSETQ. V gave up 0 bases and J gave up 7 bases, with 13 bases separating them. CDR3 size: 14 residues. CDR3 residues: CASSLEGLASGYTF. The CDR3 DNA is TGCGCCAGCAGCTTGGAGGGGCTAGCAAGTGGCTACACCTTC.

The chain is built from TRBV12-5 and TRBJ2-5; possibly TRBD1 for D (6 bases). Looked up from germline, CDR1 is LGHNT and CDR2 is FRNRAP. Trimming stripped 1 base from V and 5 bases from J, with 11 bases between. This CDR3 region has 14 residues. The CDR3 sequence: CASGLADRDETQYF. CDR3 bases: TGTGCTAGTGGTTTGGCGGACAGAGACGAGACCCAGTACTTC.

The CDR3 loop is CASSILGRNTEAFF. The CDR3 DNA sequence: TGTGCCAGTAGTATATTGGGCCGGAACACTGAAGCTTTCTTT. J is TRBJ1-1 and V is TRBV19; D is unclear. CDR1 and CDR2 from the germline V gene are LNHDA and SQIVND (reference sequence). The CDR3 extends over 14 amino acids. V shed 2 bases and J shed 1 base, with 8 bases lying between them.

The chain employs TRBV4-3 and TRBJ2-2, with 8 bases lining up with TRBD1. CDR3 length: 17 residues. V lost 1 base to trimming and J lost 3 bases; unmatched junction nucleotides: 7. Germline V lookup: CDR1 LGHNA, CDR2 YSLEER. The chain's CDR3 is CASSQGPGQGDTGELFF. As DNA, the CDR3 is TGCGCCAGCAGCCAAGGACCAGGACAGGGAGACACCGGGGAGCTGTTTTTT.

The CDR3: CASSHTGQGFSGYGYTF. The CDR3 nucleotides read TGTGCCAGCAGTCATACGGGACAGGGTTTCTCTGGCTATGGCTACACCTTC. This sequence joins TRBV6-6 and TRBJ1-2; TRBD1 matches at 9 bases. V was pared by 5 bases and J by 4 bases, with 14 bases of the junction left unmatched. This CDR3 has 17 amino acids. Germline assignment: CDR1 MNHNY and CDR2 SVGAGI (reference sequence).

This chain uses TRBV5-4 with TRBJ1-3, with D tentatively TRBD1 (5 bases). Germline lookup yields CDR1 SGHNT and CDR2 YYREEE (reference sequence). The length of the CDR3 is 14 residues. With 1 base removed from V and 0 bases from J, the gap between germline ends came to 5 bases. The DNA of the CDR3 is TGTGCCAGCAGCTTGCAGGGCTCTGGAAACACCATATATTTT. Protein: CASSLQGSGNTIYF.

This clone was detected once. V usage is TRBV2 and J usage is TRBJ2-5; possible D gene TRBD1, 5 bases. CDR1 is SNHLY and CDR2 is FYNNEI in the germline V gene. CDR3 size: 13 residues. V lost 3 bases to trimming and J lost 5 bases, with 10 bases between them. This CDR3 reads CASSEGRDETQYF. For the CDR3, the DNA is TGTGCCAGCAGTGAGGGCAGGGATGAGACCCAGTACTTC.

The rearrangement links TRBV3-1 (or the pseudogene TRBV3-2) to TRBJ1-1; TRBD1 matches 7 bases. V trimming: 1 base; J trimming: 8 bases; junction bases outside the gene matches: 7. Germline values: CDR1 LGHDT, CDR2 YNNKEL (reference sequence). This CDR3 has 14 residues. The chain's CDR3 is CASSQGHTRGEAFF. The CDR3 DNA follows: TGTGCCAGCAGCCAAGGACACACCAGGGGGGAAGCTTTCTTT.

The CDR3 protein is CASKEYEQYF. DNA for the CDR3: TGTGCCAGCAAGGAGTACGAGCAGTACTTC. The chain uses TRBV2 and TRBJ2-7; D unclear. Trimming removed 7 bases from V and 4 bases from J, with 5 bases in between. This CDR3 contains 10 residues. Germline V lookup: CDR1 SNHLY, CDR2 FYNNEI.

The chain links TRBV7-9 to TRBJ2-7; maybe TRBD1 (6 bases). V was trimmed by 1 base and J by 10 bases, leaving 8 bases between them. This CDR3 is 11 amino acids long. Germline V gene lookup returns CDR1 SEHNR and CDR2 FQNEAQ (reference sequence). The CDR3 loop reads CASSLGDNQYF. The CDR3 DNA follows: TGTGCCAGCAGCTTAGGGGACAACCAGTACTTC.

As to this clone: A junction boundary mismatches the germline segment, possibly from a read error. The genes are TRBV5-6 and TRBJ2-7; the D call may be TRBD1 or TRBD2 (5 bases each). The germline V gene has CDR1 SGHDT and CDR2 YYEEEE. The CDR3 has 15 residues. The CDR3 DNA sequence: TGTGCCAACAGCTTGACGGGACCCCGTGGCCACGAGCAGTACTTC. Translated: CANSLTGPRGHEQYF.

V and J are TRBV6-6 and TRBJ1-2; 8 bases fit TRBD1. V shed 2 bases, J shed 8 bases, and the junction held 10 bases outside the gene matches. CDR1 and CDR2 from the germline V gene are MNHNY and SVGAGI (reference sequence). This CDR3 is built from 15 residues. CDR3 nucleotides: TGTGCCAGCAGTTACCTTTCGACAGGGGTACAAGGCTACACCTTC. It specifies CASSYLSTGVQGYTF.

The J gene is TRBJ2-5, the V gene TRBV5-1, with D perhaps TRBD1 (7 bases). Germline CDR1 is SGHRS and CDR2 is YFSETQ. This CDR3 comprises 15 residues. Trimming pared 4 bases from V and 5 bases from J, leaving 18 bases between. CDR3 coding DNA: TGCGCCAGCAGCCCAAAGACAGGGAGCGGGGAGACCCAGTACTTC. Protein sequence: CASSPKTGSGETQYF.

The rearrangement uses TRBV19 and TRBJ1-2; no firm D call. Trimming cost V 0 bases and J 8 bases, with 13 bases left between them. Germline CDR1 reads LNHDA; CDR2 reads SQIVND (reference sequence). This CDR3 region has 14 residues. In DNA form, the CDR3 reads TGTGCCAGTAGTATAGAGGGAACCACTTACGGCTACACCTTC. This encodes CASSIEGTTYGYTF.

DNA of the CDR3: TGTGCCAGCAGCTTATCTGTCGGGGTTGAAAAACTGTTTTTT. The encoded protein is CASSLSVGVEKLFF. The chain is built from TRBV7-9 and TRBJ1-4; D is ambiguous. The CDR3 consists of 14 residues. Trimming took 2 bases from V and 7 from J, leaving 11 bases between them. Germline V lookup: CDR1 SEHNR, CDR2 FQNEAQ (reference sequence).

For the CDR3, the DNA is TGTGCCAGCACCGGCGGGGGGAACACCGGGGAGCTGTTTTTT. Residues: CASTGGGNTGELFF. This chain connects TRBV6-5 to TRBJ2-2, with 7 bases identical to TRBD2. The ends lost 7 bases at V and 1 base at J; junction bases unmatched: 3. The CDR3 length is 14 residues. Germline CDR1 is MNHEY and CDR2 is SVGAGI.

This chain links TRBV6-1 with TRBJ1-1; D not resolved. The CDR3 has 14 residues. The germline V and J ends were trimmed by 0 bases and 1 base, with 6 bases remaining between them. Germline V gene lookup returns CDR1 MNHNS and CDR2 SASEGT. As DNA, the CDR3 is TGTGCCAGCAGTGAAGCTCTCCAGAACACTGAAGCTTTCTTT. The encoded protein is CASSEALQNTEAFF.

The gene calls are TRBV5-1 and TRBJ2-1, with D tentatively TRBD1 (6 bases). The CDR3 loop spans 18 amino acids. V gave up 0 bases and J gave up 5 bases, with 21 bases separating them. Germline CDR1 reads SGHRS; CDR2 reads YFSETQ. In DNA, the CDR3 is TGCGCCAGCAGCTTGGCTCAAAGGAGGCAGGGGAAGAACAATGAGCAGTTCTTC. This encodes CASSLAQRRQGKNNEQFF.

The CDR3 DNA sequence: TGTGCCAGCAGCGTGGGACTAGCGGGGGAAGATACGCAGTATTTT. Its protein product is CASSVGLAGEDTQYF. The chain recombines TRBV9 with TRBJ2-3, with 14 bases fitting TRBD2. Trimming cost V 2 bases and J 5 bases; bases outside gene matches: 1. There are 15 residues in the CDR3. Looked up from germline, CDR1 is SGDLS and CDR2 is YYNGEE.

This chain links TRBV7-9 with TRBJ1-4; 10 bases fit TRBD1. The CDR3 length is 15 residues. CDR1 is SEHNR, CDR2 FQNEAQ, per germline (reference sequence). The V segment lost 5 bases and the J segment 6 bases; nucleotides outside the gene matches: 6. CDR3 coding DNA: TGTGCCAGCAGCCGGCCGGGACAGGGGTATGAAAAACTGTTTTTT. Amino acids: CASSRPGQGYEKLFF.

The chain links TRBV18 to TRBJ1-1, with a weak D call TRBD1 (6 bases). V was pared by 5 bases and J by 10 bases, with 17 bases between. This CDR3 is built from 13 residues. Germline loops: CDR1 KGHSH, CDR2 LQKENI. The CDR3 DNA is TGTGCCAGCTCAAACAGGGTACTTCTACGAGCTTTCTTT. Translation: CASSNRVLLRAFF.

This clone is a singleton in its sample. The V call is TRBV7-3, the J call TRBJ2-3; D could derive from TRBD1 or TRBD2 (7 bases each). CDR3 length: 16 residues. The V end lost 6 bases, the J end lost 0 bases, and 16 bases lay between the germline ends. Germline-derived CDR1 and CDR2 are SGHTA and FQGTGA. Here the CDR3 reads CASRDAGGDSTDTQYF. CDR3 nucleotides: TGTGCCAGCAGGGACGCAGGGGGGGATAGCACAGATACGCAGTATTTT. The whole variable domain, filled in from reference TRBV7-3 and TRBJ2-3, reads GAGVSQTPSNKVTEKGKYVELRCDPISGHTALYWYRQSLGQGPEFLIYFQGTGAADDSGLPNDRFFAVRPEGSVSTLKIQRTERGDSAVYLCASRDAGGDSTDTQYFGPGTRLTVL.